The 7 T cell receptor beta chains below were found in one sample sequenced in a study of cytomegalovirus exposure and HLA in healthy donors. The assay was immunoSEQ multiplex PCR, and TCRdb's table has in-frame clones only and misses some. Of about 280,000 clones detected, 85% to 90% appear once; the ten largest clones hold approximately 0.94%. Material for sequencing was PBMCs. Every receptor here comes from a woman aged 18-29 years in good health and CMV-seronegative.

The chain has TRBV5-1 and TRBJ2-5, with 8 bases aligning to TRBD2. After removal of 4 bases from V and 3 bases from J, the junction contained 8 bases not matched to a gene. CDR3 length: 15 residues. Germline V gene lookup returns CDR1 SGHRS and CDR2 YFSETQ. The CDR3 DNA reads TGCGCCAGCAGCCCGGGGGGGGCGGGAGAAGAGACCCAGTACTTC. It is translated as CASSPGGAGEETQYF. The entire variable domain, with the rest obtained from reference TRBV5-1 and TRBJ2-5, is as follows: KAGVTQTPRYLIKTRGQQVTLSCSPISGHRSVSWYQQTPGQGLQFLFEYFSETQRNKGNFPGRFSGRQFSNSRSEMNVSTLELGDSALYLCASSPGGAGEETQYFGPGTRLLVL.

In nucleotides, the CDR3 is TGTGCCAGCTCACTACGGGTTGCAACTAATGAAAAACTGTTTTTT. This translates into CASSLRVATNEKLFF. The chain uses TRBV18 and TRBJ1-4; D gene ambiguous. CDR1 KGHSH and CDR2 LQKENI come from the germline V gene. V gave up 4 bases and J gave up 0 bases, with 9 bases separating them. The CDR3 runs 15 residues.

The gene calls are TRBV29-1 and TRBJ2-3; 10 bases are a match to TRBD2. The V gene's germline CDR1 is SQVTM and CDR2 ANQGSEA. The CDR3 spans 15 residues. Trimming at V came to 6 bases and at J to 1 base, leaving 7 bases not matched to a gene. The CDR3 nucleotides read TGCAGCGTCCGCGCCGGGACTAGCGGCACAGATACGCAGTATTTT. This gives the protein CSVRAGTSGTDTQYF.

Of note for this clone: This sample includes further DNA sequences coding for the same CDR3. The CDR3 reads CSARSGETQYF. Written as DNA, the CDR3 is TGCAGTGCCAGGAGCGGAGAGACCCAGTACTTC. The chain couples TRBV20-1 to TRBJ2-5; D possibly corresponds to TRBD2 (5 bases). Germline CDR1 reads DFQATT; CDR2 reads SNEGSKA (reference sequence). Between the trimmed V and J ends, which lost 6 bases and 4 bases, there was a span of 9 bases. This CDR3 contains 11 residues.

This clone was counted once. The chain joins TRBV7-8 to TRBJ2-5; tentative D call: TRBD1 (5 bases). The germline V gene has CDR1 SGHVS and CDR2 FQNEAQ. The ends were cut back, 3 bases at V and 1 base at J, with 12 bases in the middle. The CDR3 sequence is 15 residues long. The CDR3: CASSFSWTPQETQYF. For the CDR3, the DNA is TGTGCCAGCAGCTTCTCATGGACACCCCAAGAGACCCAGTACTTC.

V gene TRBV9 combines with J gene TRBJ2-3; D gene ambiguous. V was trimmed by 2 bases and J by 1 base, leaving 11 bases between them. Germline lookup yields CDR1 SGDLS and CDR2 YYNGEE. This CDR3 is built from 15 residues. For the CDR3, the DNA is TGTGCCAGCAGCGTTAACGTGGCGGGCACAGATACGCAGTATTTT. Its protein is CASSVNVAGTDTQYF.

The table lists this clone with many counts. The V gene is TRBV6-1, the J gene TRBJ2-2; D perhaps matches TRBD2 (6 bases). V shed 9 bases and J shed 1 base, with 9 bases lying between them. From germline, CDR1 is MNHNS and CDR2 SASEGT. This CDR3 is 13 amino acids long. The CDR3 sequence is CASRRENTGELFF. CDR3 nucleotides: TGTGCCAGTCGGCGGGAGAACACCGGGGAGCTGTTTTTT.